The present TCR beta chain was sequenced within a study of shared T cell receptors in the human thymus. Assay used: immunoSEQ multiplex PCR; TCRdb lists only in-frame clones, some missing. In the table there are 63,000 or so clones, about 95% of which are singletons. V lost 4 bases to trimming and J lost 1 base, with 15 bases between them. This CDR3 is 16 amino acids long. Germline V lookup: CDR1 SGHNT, CDR2 YYREEE (reference sequence). The origin of this receptor is a human donor. The J gene is TRBJ1-3, the V gene TRBV5-4; D might be TRBD1 (5 bases). The sequencing input was thymocytes. CDR3 nucleotide sequence: TGTGCCAGCAGCCAAGACCGCAGGGTTTCTGGAAACACCATATATTTT. This gives the protein CASSQDRRVSGNTIYF.